A selection of T cell receptor beta chains follows, all from one sample in a study of OX40 agonist ivuxolimab in advanced cancers. Assay: immunoSEQ multiplex PCR; the TCRdb copy retains only in-frame clones and omits some. The profile shows roughly 75,000 clones, approximately 88% of them singletons. The starting material was CD4+ or CD8+ T cells sorted from blood, obtained in a trial of the OX40 agonist ivuxolimab. These TCRs come from an adult with an advanced solid tumor such as melanoma, head and neck, liver or kidney cancer. Both conserved end residues are part of each CDR3. The D gene is left open where the match is weak. Rows may omit the clone size; those that give it use once, few, many or a size class.

size,D,J,V,DNA,CDR3
NA,NA,TRBJ2-7,TRBV11-3,TGTGCCAGCAGCTTAGAGGGACCAAGCTACGAGCAGTACTTC,CASSLEGPSYEQYF
NA,NA,TRBJ1-3,TRBV18,TGTGCCAGCTCACTTGATGCGTCTGGAAACACCATATATTTT,CASSLDASGNTIYF
NA,TRBD2,TRBJ2-3,TRBV7-3,TGTGCCAGCAGCTTACGGGGACTAGCGGGAGGGACCGGGGTTCCAGATACGCAGTATTTT,CASSLRGLAGGTGVPDTQYF
NA,NA,TRBJ2-7,TRBV19,TGTGCCAGTAGCCGAGGACTGAACGACTACGAGCAGTACTTC,CASSRGLNDYEQYF
once,NA,TRBJ2-7,TRBV7-9,TGTGCCAGCAGCTTATCGGTTCACGAGCAGTACTTC,CASSLSVHEQYF
NA,TRBD2,TRBJ2-1,TRBV6-5,TGTGCCAGCAGTTACGGACTAGCGGGAGGGCCGGGGGAGCAGTTCTTC,CASSYGLAGGPGEQFF
NA,TRBD2,TRBJ2-3,TRBV2,TGTGCCAGCGGGAATCTAGCGGGAGGCCCGGATACGCAGTATTTT,CASGNLAGGPDTQYF
NA,NA,TRBJ1-1,TRBV7-9,TGTGCCAGCAGCTTATTGTCAGGAGGTACTGAGGAAGCTTTCTTT,CASSLLSGGTEEAFF
NA,TRBD1,TRBJ2-1,TRBV7-9,TGTGCCAGCAGCGCCGACAGGGCTAATGAGCAGTTCTTC,CASSADRANEQFF
NA,TRBD1,TRBJ2-5,TRBV10-2,TGCGCCAGCAGTGAGGGTGGAGGACAGGGGCAAGAGACCCAGTACTTC,CASSEGGGQGQETQYF
NA,NA,TRBJ1-1,TRBV7-9,TGTGCCAGCAGCTTAGGGACGGGAGGATTAGCCACTGAAGCTTTCTTT,CASSLGTGGLATEAFF
NA,TRBD2,TRBJ2-1,TRBV10-3,TGTGCCACGGGGACTAGCGGGACTAGCTCCTACAATGAGCAGTTCTTC,CATGTSGTSSYNEQFF
NA,NA,TRBJ2-7,TRBV2,TGTGCCAGCAGTGAAGGTAGGAAGGACGAGCAGTACTTC,CASSEGRKDEQYF
NA,NA,TRBJ2-7,TRBV11-2,TGTGCCAGCAGCAGATCGGGGTCCGAGCAGTACTTC,CASSRSGSEQYF
NA,NA,TRBJ1-5,TRBV19,TGTGCCAGTAGCGACAAGAGCAATCAGCCCCAGCATTTT,CASSDKSNQPQHF
NA,TRBD1,TRBJ1-1,TRBV19,TGTGCCAGTAGTATCCCAGGGGGCTCCGTAGCTTTCTTT,CASSIPGGSVAFF
NA,NA,TRBJ2-3,TRBV5-8,TGTGCCAGATTAGCGGCCACAGATACGCAGTATTTT,CARLAATDTQYF
NA,TRBD1,TRBJ2-7,TRBV11-2,TGTGCCAGCAGCGAGGGGGACAGGCAGTACTTC,CASSEGDRQYF
NA,TRBD1,TRBJ1-3,TRBV4-1,TGCGCCAGCAGCCAAGTGGGCCGGGACAGCGGAAACACCATATATTTT,CASSQVGRDSGNTIYF
NA,NA,TRBJ1-4,TRBV30,TGTGCCTGGAGTGATATGGGGGGGAATGAAAAACTGTTTTTT,CAWSDMGGNEKLFF
NA,NA,TRBJ2-5,TRBV29-1,TGCAGCGCCGGGTTGGGAGGAATCCTCCAGGAGACCCAGTACTTC,CSAGLGGILQETQYF
NA,TRBD1,TRBJ2-6,TRBV18,TGTGCCAGCTCACGACTTGGACAGGGGTATGGGGCCAACGTCCTGACTTTC,CASSRLGQGYGANVLTF
NA,TRBD2,TRBJ2-7,TRBV27,TGTGCCAGTTCCACTAGCGGAAACTTCTACGAGCAGTACTTC,CASSTSGNFYEQYF
NA,NA,TRBJ2-1,TRBV15,TGTGCCACCAGCAGAGGCTTCTTAGCGGAGTACAATGAGCAGTTCTTC,CATSRGFLAEYNEQFF
once,NA,TRBJ2-6,TRBV29-1,TGCAGCGTTGAGAGCCAGAACTCTGGGGCCAACGTCCTGACTTTC,CSVESQNSGANVLTF
NA,NA,TRBJ1-1,TRBV19,TGTGCCAAAGGCCCAGTGAACACTGAAGCTTTCTTT,CAKGPVNTEAFF
few,TRBD2,TRBJ2-7,TRBV6-1,TGTGCCAGCAGTCCGCCCCCGGGACTACCTTACGAGCAGTACTTC,CASSPPPGLPYEQYF
NA,NA,TRBJ2-7,TRBV28,TGTGCCAGCAGTAGCCCACTGGGAAATGGATACGAGCAGTACTTC,CASSSPLGNGYEQYF
NA,TRBD2,TRBJ2-3,TRBV7-8,TGTGCCAGCAGCCCAGGGACTAGCGGCACAGATACGCAGTATTTT,CASSPGTSGTDTQYF
NA,TRBD2,TRBJ2-1,TRBV4-2,TGTGCCAGCAGCCAACCGGGACTAGCGGATTCCTACAATGAGCAGTTCTTC,CASSQPGLADSYNEQFF
NA,NA,TRBJ2-1,TRBV28,TGTGCCAGCAGTCTGATTAGCACTGAGCAGTTCTTC,CASSLISTEQFF
NA,NA,TRBJ2-5,TRBV5-4,TGTGCCAGCACCCTCCGGCGGGTGTCAGAGACCCAGTACTTC,CASTLRRVSETQYF
NA,TRBD2,TRBJ2-1,TRBV9,TGTGCCAGCAGCGTGAGAGGGACTAGCGGGAGGAATGAGCAGTTCTTC,CASSVRGTSGRNEQFF
few,TRBD2,TRBJ2-5,TRBV14,TGTGCCAGCAGCCAAGGGACTAGCGGGATAGAGACCCAGTACTTC,CASSQGTSGIETQYF
NA,TRBD2,TRBJ2-3,TRBV28,TGTGCCAGCAGGGCGACTAGCGGGAGAAAGAATACGCAGTATTTT,CASRATSGRKNTQYF
NA,TRBD1,TRBJ1-4,TRBV9,TGTGCCAGCAGCGCCCCCCAGGGGGCCCCCTCAACTAATGAAAAACTGTTTTTT,CASSAPQGAPSTNEKLFF
NA,NA,TRBJ1-2,TRBV29-1,TGCAGCGTTGAAGCGGCAGGAGCCCAGATTTTCTATGGCTACACCTTC,CSVEAAGAQIFYGYTF
NA,TRBD2,TRBJ2-5,TRBV5-1,TGCGCCAGCAGCACCTACCCGCCGGGACTAGCGGGAGGTTGGGAGACCCAGTACTTC,CASSTYPPGLAGGWETQYF
once,NA,TRBJ2-2,TRBV7-8,TGTGCCAGCAGCGTAGCCCCGGGAGTGGTATCCGGGGAGCTGTTTTTT,CASSVAPGVVSGELFF
NA,NA,TRBJ1-1,TRBV13,TGTGCCAGCAGCTCGCGGCCGGGGGGTCCCCTCACTGAAGCTTTCTTT,CASSSRPGGPLTEAFF
NA,TRBD2,TRBJ2-7,TRBV6-5,TGTGCCAGCAGCGGGACTAGCGGGGTCTACGAGCAGTACTTC,CASSGTSGVYEQYF
NA,TRBD1,TRBJ2-1,TRBV5-5,TGTGCCAGCAGCTTGACAGGGGGCAGTAGCGATGAGCAGTTCTTC,CASSLTGGSSDEQFF
few,NA,TRBJ2-1,TRBV6-4,TGTGCCAGCAGTGCGCAGGGGCACAATGAGCAGTTCTTC,CASSAQGHNEQFF
NA,NA,TRBJ2-3,TRBV4-1,TGCGCCAGCAGCCCCAGGAACGGGGGCCCTAGCACAGATACGCAGTATTTT,CASSPRNGGPSTDTQYF
NA,NA,TRBJ2-3,TRBV5-4,TGTGCCAGCAGCTTGTGGGGAGGGGCAGGGGTTACAGATACGCAGTATTTT,CASSLWGGAGVTDTQYF
once,TRBD1,TRBJ2-7,TRBV7-8,TGTGCCAGCAGCCTCCACGGGACAGGCGACGAGCAGTACTTC,CASSLHGTGDEQYF